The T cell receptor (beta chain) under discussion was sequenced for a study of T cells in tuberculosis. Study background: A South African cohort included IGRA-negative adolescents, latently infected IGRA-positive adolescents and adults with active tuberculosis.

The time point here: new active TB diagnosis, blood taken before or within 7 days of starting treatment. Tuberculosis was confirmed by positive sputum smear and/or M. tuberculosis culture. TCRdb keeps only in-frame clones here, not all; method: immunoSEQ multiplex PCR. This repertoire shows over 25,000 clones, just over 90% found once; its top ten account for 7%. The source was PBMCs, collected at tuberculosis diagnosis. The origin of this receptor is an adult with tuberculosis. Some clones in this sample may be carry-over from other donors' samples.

CDR3 residues: CASSEFGQGAGGYTF. The CDR3 DNA is TGTGCCAGCAGTGAATTCGGACAGGGGGCTGGTGGCTACACCTTC. The V and J genes are TRBV2 and TRBJ1-2, with 11 bases identical to TRBD1. The J segment lost 7 bases and the V segment lost 2 bases, leaving 6 bases of the junction unmatched. CDR3 length: 15 residues. Germline assignment: CDR1 SNHLY and CDR2 FYNNEI.